This TCR beta chain was retrieved from a study of blood T cell repertoires in COVID-19 (dated by TCRdb to 2020 to 2021). For the study in its entirety: Collaborator samples came from the United States, Italy and Spain and covered acute and convalescent phases of COVID-19. Nearly every sample came with metadata listing a de-identified subject ID, COVID-19 status, age in years and sex. Deeply sampled blood TCRbeta repertoires from subjects exposed to, actively infected with, or recovered from COVID-19 were included in the dataset. The repertoires were made available in a free public database intended to serve as a resource for research on the immune response to SARS-CoV-2. The samples were drawn from the first 160 participants of the ongoing ImmuneRACE study and from over 950 subjects provided by 6 global collaborators. Where available, HLA class I and class II types were obtained from metadata supplied by the sample provider rather than from assay-based typing. The prospective study material was composed of cDNA or gDNA derived from T cells, B-cell-depleted T cells, or PBMCs. Study-wide conclusions, independent of this receptor: Clinical and demographic metadata were provided uncurated, with the amount varying by source and participant.

Concerning this clone: The specificity of this receptor is unknown. No clone much larger than this one lies a single base away; base qualities are absent.

The germline V gene encodes CDR1 SGDLS and CDR2 YYNGEE. V sheds 5 bases and J sheds 2 bases, leaving 12 bases between their ends. The CDR3 has 14 amino acids, counting the end cysteine and phenylalanine. The read is trimmed to its CDR3 DNA, 42 bases read in frame from base 1. Each collaborating institution followed its own protocols to collect whole blood in K2EDTA tubes. For TCRbeta analysis, collaborator samples were shipped as frozen whole blood, as isolated PBMCs, or as DNA extracted from either sample type. TCRbeta CDR3 regions were amplified from genomic DNA using the immunoSEQ Assay, a bias-controlled multiplex PCR. In the source study's methods: Within the assay, amplification of reference gene primers was used to estimate how many nucleated cells each sample contained. Sequence reads were collapsed and filtered to measure the absolute abundance of every unique TCRbeta CDR3 rearrangement. For each sample, productive Simpson clonality was calculated as the square root of Simpson's diversity index over productive rearrangements. Imported from immuneACCESS, the table was reduced by TCRdb to in-frame sequences with V and J called. These copies leave out some clones; in studies compared against another copy, an unresolved V gene accounts for under half, and the cause of the remainder is not known. That table furnishes V, J and clone size, whereas the DNA furnished D and trimming. This sample lists about 100,000 clones; roughly 88% were detected once. About 5.3% of the sample rests with the top ten.

This clonotype was sampled from a human donor in a cohort sampled during active COVID-19. The chain links TRBV9 with TRBJ2-3, and possibly TRBD1, on 6 matching bases. Sequencing was performed on peripheral blood. The DNA is as follows: TGTGCCAGCAGTACGGGACACCACACAGATACGCAGTATTTT. This encodes CASSTGHHTDTQYF.